Listed here is a single T cell receptor beta chain. The antigen is unknown. The data were obtained in a study of PD-L1 blockade in urothelial cancer. On the study more broadly: Patients, treated from about 2014 onward, received atezolizumab 1,200 mg intravenously every 3 weeks. Blood was evaluated 3 weeks (second dose) and 6 weeks after therapy began.

The study's findings and limits: Tumor-linked clones in blood grew more by 3 weeks in durable-benefit patients.

Pretreatment sampling and on-treatment sampling together yielded between 1 and 8 samples for each patient. Germline V CDR1 and CDR2: SGHTS, YDEGEE. CDR3 length: 14 amino acids. The V gene end was trimmed by 4 bases and the J gene end by 0 bases; junction bases not matched to a gene: 2. Assay: immunoSEQ multiplex PCR; the TCRdb copy retains only in-frame clones and omits some. The profile shows about 82,000 clones, 90% to 95% of them singletons. The source of this sequence is a man aged 55 to 69 with urothelial cancer. This sample comprised PBMCs, obtained around atezolizumab (anti-PD-L1) treatment. The rearrangement links TRBV5-8 to TRBJ2-3, with TRBD1 matching 7 bases. The CDR3 sequence: CASSEGQSTDTQYF. Written as DNA, the CDR3 is TGTGCCAGCAGCGAGGGACAGAGCACAGATACGCAGTATTTT. Full variable domain (rest looked up from reference TRBV5-8 and TRBJ2-3): EAGVTQSPTHLIKTRGQQATLRCSPISGHTSVYWYQQALGLGLQFLLWYDEGEERNRGNFPPRFSGRQFPNYSSELNVNALELEDSALYLCASSEGQSTDTQYFGPGTRLTVL.